The 14 T cell receptor beta chains below were found in one sample sequenced in a study of T cells in localized non-small cell lung cancer. Measured with immunoSEQ multiplex PCR; TCRdb has only the in-frame clones, and not every one. The table shows 50,000 to 60,000 clones, with around 80% occurring only once. Here the sequenced sample was PBMCs, taken before any cancer treatment. These receptors came from a woman aged 40-69 years with stage II lung adenocarcinoma.

CDR3 protein: CASSPPDRAGSNQPQHF. The CDR3 region has the DNA TGTGCCAGCAGTCCGCCGGACAGGGCGGGGAGCAATCAGCCCCAGCATTTT. The J gene is TRBJ1-5, the V gene TRBV28; TRBD1 agrees at 8 bases. V was clipped by 5 bases and J by 1 base; unmatched bases: 10. The length of the CDR3 is 17 residues. CDR1 and CDR2 (germline): MDHEN, SYDVKM.

This clone was detected only a few times. The CDR3 coding sequence is TGTGCCAGCAGCGTGGGGCCTGACAACACTGAAGCTTTCTTT. This translates into CASSVGPDNTEAFF. The genes are TRBV9 and TRBJ1-1; TRBD1 might be the D (5 bases). Germline V lookup: CDR1 SGDLS, CDR2 YYNGEE. Trimming removed 2 bases at V and 2 bases at J, with 10 bases between. CDR3 size: 14 residues.

About this clone itself: An end of the junction differs from the germline gene, which may be a read error. J is TRBJ2-3 and V is TRBV7-7, with D possibly being TRBD2 (6 bases). This CDR3 spans 14 amino acids. The germline V gene has CDR1 SSHAT and CDR2 FNYEAQ (reference sequence). The CDR3 spells CASSPGTGGDTQYF. The CDR3 region has the DNA TGTGCTAGCAGCCCTGGGACTGGCGGAGATACGCAGTATTTT.

The chain has TRBV2 and TRBJ1-5; D not certain. Trimming removed 4 bases at V and 5 bases at J, with 9 bases between. The CDR3 is 13 residues long. Germline V gives CDR1 SNHLY, CDR2 FYNNEI. The CDR3 region has the DNA TGTGCCAGCAGTGCCGGGGAGGATCAGCCCCAGCATTTT. This translates into CASSAGEDQPQHF.

The chain couples TRBV29-1 to TRBJ2-2; 7 bases align to TRBD1. The V segment lost 6 bases and the J segment 4 bases; nucleotides outside the gene matches: 11. Germline values: CDR1 SQVTM, CDR2 ANQGSEA. The CDR3 sequence is 15 residues long. The CDR3 DNA reads TGCAGCGTGGGAACGGACAGGTTGAGCACCGGGGAGCTGTTTTTT. It codes for CSVGTDRLSTGELFF.

V gene TRBV5-6 combines with J gene TRBJ2-5; tentative D call: TRBD2 (6 bases). V lost 4 bases to trimming and J lost 5 bases, with 18 bases between them. The CDR3 runs 15 residues. From germline, CDR1 is SGHDT and CDR2 YYEEEE. For the CDR3, the DNA is TGTGCCAGCAGCGGGACGGGACTCCGCCGGGAGACCCAGTACTTC. It encodes CASSGTGLRRETQYF.

This chain connects TRBV28 to TRBJ2-1, with D perhaps TRBD2 (7 bases). V was cut by 3 bases and J by 5 bases, with 14 bases left in between. The CDR3 loop spans 15 amino acids. CDR1 is MDHEN and CDR2 is SYDVKM in the germline V gene. CDR3 residues: CASSFTGGKNNEQFF. The CDR3, as DNA: TGTGCCAGCAGTTTCACGGGGGGCAAGAACAATGAGCAGTTCTTC.

In this sample, this clone turned up once. The chain has TRBV5-1 and TRBJ1-2, with 7 bases matching TRBD1. V was clipped by 0 bases and J by 3 bases; unmatched bases: 2. Germline V gene data show CDR1 as SGHRS and CDR2 as YFSETQ. This CDR3 spans 14 amino acids. CDR3 bases: TGCGCCAGCAGCTTGGGTGGGACAGACTATGGCTACACCTTC. This translates into CASSLGGTDYGYTF.

V usage is TRBV6-5 and J usage is TRBJ1-1; 8 bases fit TRBD1. From germline, CDR1 is MNHEY and CDR2 SVGAGI. With 7 bases clipped from V and 8 bases from J, the junction kept 9 bases outside the gene matches. The CDR3 contains 13 residues. CDR3 loop: CASTRTGLQEAFF. The DNA of the CDR3 is TGTGCCAGCACCAGGACAGGGTTGCAAGAAGCTTTCTTT.

The chain joins TRBV5-1 to TRBJ1-1; the D gene is possibly TRBD1 (5 bases). V dropped 4 bases and J dropped 1 base, with 11 bases sitting between them. The length of the CDR3 is 14 residues. CDR1 is SGHRS, CDR2 YFSETQ, per germline. CDR3 region: CASSTSGGNTEAFF. Here the CDR3 DNA reads TGCGCCAGCAGCACCTCGGGGGGGAACACTGAAGCTTTCTTT.

The V and J genes are TRBV7-3 and TRBJ1-1; D remains unclear. V was clipped by 1 base and J by 0 bases, with 12 bases between them. Per the germline V gene, CDR1 is SGHTA and CDR2 is FQGTGA. CDR3 length equals 16 residues. CDR3 region: CASSLSGRVMNTEAFF. In DNA, the CDR3 is TGTGCCAGCAGCTTAAGTGGACGGGTTATGAACACTGAAGCTTTCTTT.

V gene TRBV19 combines with J gene TRBJ1-4; D ambiguous. Per germline, CDR1 LNHDA and CDR2 SQIVND (reference sequence). Between the trimmed V and J ends, which lost 6 bases and 2 bases, there was a span of 16 bases. CDR3 length: 16 amino acids. The CDR3 sequence is CASRIGDLRTNEKLFF. CDR3 nucleotide sequence: TGTGCCAGTAGGATCGGAGACCTCAGGACTAATGAAAAACTGTTTTTT.

The chain combines TRBV19 with TRBJ2-3; D remains ambiguous. The CDR3 runs to 14 residues. V dropped 1 base and J dropped 4 bases, with 9 bases sitting between them. Germline values: CDR1 LNHDA, CDR2 SQIVND (reference sequence). The CDR3 region is CASSIATPADTQYF. In nucleotides, the CDR3 is TGTGCCAGTAGTATAGCAACCCCGGCAGATACGCAGTATTTT.

V usage is TRBV7-2 and J usage is TRBJ2-1; D tentatively reads TRBD1 or TRBD2 (5 bases each). Germline values: CDR1 SGHTA, CDR2 FQGNSA. This CDR3 has 13 residues. Trimming pared 1 base from V and 7 bases from J, leaving 8 bases between. The CDR3 region is CASSLGWGNEQFF. As DNA, the CDR3 is TGTGCCAGCAGCTTAGGGTGGGGGAATGAGCAGTTCTTC.